The 11 T cell receptor beta chains presented below share a single source sample, sequenced in a study of cytomegalovirus exposure and HLA in healthy donors. TCRdb keeps only in-frame clones here, not all; method: immunoSEQ multiplex PCR. The table shows approximately 230,000 clones, with approximately 84% occurring only once. Sequenced material: PBMCs. The source of these receptors is a man between 18 and 29 years old in good health and CMV-seropositive.

The chain carries TRBV11-1 and TRBJ2-1; D not certain. The germline CDR1 and CDR2 sequences are SGHAT and FQDESV (reference sequence). The V gene lost 1 base and the J gene lost 7 bases, with 5 bases spanning the gap. The CDR3 is 12 amino acids. In DNA, the CDR3 is TGTGCCAGCAGCTTAGGGTGGAATGAGCAGTTCTTC. This encodes CASSLGWNEQFF. Using reference TRBV11-1 and TRBJ2-1 for the parts outside the CDR3, the full variable domain is EAEVAQSPRYKITEKSQAVAFWCDPISGHATLYWYRQILGQGPELLVQFQDESVVDDSQLPKDRFSAERLKGVDSTLKIQPAELGDSAMYLCASSLGWNEQFFGPGTRLTVL.

The genes are TRBV7-8 and TRBJ2-1; D is unclear. Germline V gene data show CDR1 as SGHVS and CDR2 as FQNEAQ. The V and J ends lost 1 base and 4 bases respectively, with 5 bases between them. The CDR3 contains 13 residues. CDR3 region: CASSLDRYNEQFF. The CDR3 DNA follows: TGTGCCAGCAGCTTAGACCGTTACAATGAGCAGTTCTTC.

The chain combines TRBV18 with TRBJ2-3; no clear D gene. V lost 0 bases and J 5 bases, leaving 6 bases between the germline ends. The CDR3 runs 13 residues. From germline, CDR1 is KGHSH and CDR2 LQKENI. The CDR3 loop is CASSPPVVDTQYF. The CDR3 DNA follows: TGTGCCAGCTCACCACCGGTCGTAGATACGCAGTATTTT.

This rearrangement joins TRBV27 to TRBJ2-3, with 10 nucleotides matching TRBD2. The CDR3 is 13 amino acids. J was trimmed by 9 bases and V by 4 bases; bases with no gene match: 4. Germline V lookup: CDR1 MNHEY, CDR2 SMNVEV (reference sequence). Here the CDR3 DNA reads TGTGCCAGCAGTTCCCTAGCGGGAGTAACGCAGTATTTT. Translation: CASSSLAGVTQYF.

The chain joins TRBV2 to TRBJ2-5; D call uncertain. V was shortened by 6 bases and J by 3 bases, with 8 bases between the two germline ends. The CDR3 loop spans 12 amino acids. From germline, CDR1 is SNHLY and CDR2 FYNNEI. The CDR3 bases are TGTGCCAGCAGCCTCTGGGAAGAGACCCAGTACTTC. Translation: CASSLWEETQYF. The full variable domain, completed using reference TRBV2 and TRBJ2-5, is EPEVTQTPSHQVTQMGQEVILRCVPISNHLYFYWYRQILGQKVEFLVSFYNNEISEKSEIFDDQFSVERPDGSNFTLKIRSTKLEDSAMYFCASSLWEETQYFGPGTRLLVL.

The chain links TRBV2 to TRBJ2-3, with 9 bases matching TRBD1. V dropped 6 bases and J dropped 2; count of bases not matched to a gene: 12. The length of the CDR3 is 17 residues. CDR1 and CDR2 from the germline V gene are SNHLY and FYNNEI. In DNA, the CDR3 is TGTGCCAGCAGCGGACTCCGACAGGGGGTAATCACAGATACGCAGTATTTT. Protein: CASSGLRQGVITDTQYF.

The chain uses TRBV6-1 and TRBJ2-7; D is uncertain. CDR1 is MNHNS and CDR2 is SASEGT in the germline V gene. The V end was cut by 0 bases, the J end by 0 bases, with 9 bases between. The CDR3 has 15 amino acids. The CDR3 spells CASSEADGVSYEQYF. In DNA, the CDR3 is TGTGCCAGCAGTGAAGCCGACGGAGTCTCCTACGAGCAGTACTTC.

V gene TRBV6-1 combines with J gene TRBJ2-2, with no clear D. The germline V gene has CDR1 MNHNS and CDR2 SASEGT. The CDR3 sequence is 15 residues long. The ends were cut back, 6 bases at V and 4 bases at J, with 15 bases in the middle. As DNA, the CDR3 is TGTGCCAGCAGAGACTCCACACTCCTCACCGGGGAGCTGTTTTTT. Its translation: CASRDSTLLTGELFF.

The rearrangement links TRBV6-5 to TRBJ2-2; a possible D gene is TRBD2 (6 bases). V was shortened by 6 bases and J by 1 base, with 12 bases between the two germline ends. CDR3 length: 15 residues. Germline V gene lookup returns CDR1 MNHEY and CDR2 SVGAGI. This CDR3 is CASRPGRENTGELFF. The DNA for the CDR3 is TGTGCCAGCAGACCCGGGCGGGAGAACACCGGGGAGCTGTTTTTT.

V gene TRBV27 combines with J gene TRBJ2-2, with 7 bases identical to TRBD1. V dropped 1 base and J dropped 7; count of bases not matched to a gene: 12. The CDR3 runs to 17 residues. Germline V gene lookup returns CDR1 MNHEY and CDR2 SMNVEV (reference sequence). The CDR3 region has the DNA TGTGCCAGCAGTTTATGGGGGACAGATAACACCGGCGGGGAGCTGTTTTTT. It is translated as CASSLWGTDNTGGELFF.

The rearrangement links TRBV10-3 to TRBJ2-6; no firm D call. The ends were cut back, 3 bases at V and 4 bases at J, with 7 bases in the middle. The CDR3 totals 14 residues. Germline V CDR1 and CDR2: ENHRY, SYGVKD. CDR3 bases: TGTGCCATCAGTGATCAAATAGGGGCCAACGTCCTGACTTTC. It is translated as CAISDQIGANVLTF.